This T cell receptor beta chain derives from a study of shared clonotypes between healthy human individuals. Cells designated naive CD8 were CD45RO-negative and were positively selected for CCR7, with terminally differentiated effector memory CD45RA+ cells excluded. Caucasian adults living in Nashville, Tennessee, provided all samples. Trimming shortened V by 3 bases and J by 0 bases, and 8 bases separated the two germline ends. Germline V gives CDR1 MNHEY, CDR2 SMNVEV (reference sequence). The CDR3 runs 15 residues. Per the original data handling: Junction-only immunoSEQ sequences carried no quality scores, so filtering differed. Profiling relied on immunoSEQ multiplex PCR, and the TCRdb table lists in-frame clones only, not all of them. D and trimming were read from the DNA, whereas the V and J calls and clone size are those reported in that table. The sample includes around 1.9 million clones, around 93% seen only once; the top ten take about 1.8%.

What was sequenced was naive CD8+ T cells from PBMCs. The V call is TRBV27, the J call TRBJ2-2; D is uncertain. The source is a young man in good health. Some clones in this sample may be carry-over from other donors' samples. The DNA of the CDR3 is TGTGCCAGCAGTTTCCGGTTCCCGAACACCGGGGAGCTGTTTTTT. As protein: CASSFRFPNTGELFF.